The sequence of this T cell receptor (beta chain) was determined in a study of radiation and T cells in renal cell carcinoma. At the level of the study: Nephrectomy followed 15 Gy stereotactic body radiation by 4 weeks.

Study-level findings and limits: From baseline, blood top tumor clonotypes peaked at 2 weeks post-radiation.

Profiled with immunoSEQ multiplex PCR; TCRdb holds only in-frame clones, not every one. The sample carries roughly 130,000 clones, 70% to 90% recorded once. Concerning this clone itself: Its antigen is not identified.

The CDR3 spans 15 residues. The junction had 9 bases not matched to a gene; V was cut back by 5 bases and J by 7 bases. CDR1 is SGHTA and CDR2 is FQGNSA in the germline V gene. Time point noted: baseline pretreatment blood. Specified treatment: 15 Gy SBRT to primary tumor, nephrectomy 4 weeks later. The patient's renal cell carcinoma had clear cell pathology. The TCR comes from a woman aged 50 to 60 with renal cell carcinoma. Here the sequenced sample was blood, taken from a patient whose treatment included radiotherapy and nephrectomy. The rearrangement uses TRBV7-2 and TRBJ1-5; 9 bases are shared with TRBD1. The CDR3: CASSAGQGLRQPQHF. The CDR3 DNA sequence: TGTGCCAGCAGCGCAGGACAGGGGTTAAGACAGCCCCAGCATTTT.